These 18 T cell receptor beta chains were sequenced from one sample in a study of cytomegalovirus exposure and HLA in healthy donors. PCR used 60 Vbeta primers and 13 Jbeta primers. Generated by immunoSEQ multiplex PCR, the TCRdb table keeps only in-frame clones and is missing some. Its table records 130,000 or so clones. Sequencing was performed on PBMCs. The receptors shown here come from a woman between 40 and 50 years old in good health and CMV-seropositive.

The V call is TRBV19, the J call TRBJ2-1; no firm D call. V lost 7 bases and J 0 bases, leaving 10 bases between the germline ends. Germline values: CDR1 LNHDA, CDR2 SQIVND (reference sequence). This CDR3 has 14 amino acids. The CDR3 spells CASKHASSYNEQFF. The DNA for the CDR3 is TGTGCCAGTAAGCATGCGAGCTCCTACAATGAGCAGTTCTTC.

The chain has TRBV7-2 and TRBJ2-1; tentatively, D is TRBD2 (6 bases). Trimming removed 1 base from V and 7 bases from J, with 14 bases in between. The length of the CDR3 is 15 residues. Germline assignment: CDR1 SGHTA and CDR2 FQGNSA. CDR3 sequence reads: CASSLVKRVVNEQFF. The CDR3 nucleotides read TGTGCCAGCAGCTTAGTCAAGCGGGTAGTTAATGAGCAGTTCTTC.

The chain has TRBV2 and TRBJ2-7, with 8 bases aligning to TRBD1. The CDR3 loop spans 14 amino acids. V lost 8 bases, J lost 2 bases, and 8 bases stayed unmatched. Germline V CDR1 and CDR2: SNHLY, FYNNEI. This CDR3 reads CASSVAQGAYEQYF. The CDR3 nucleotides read TGTGCCAGCTCGGTAGCACAGGGGGCCTACGAGCAGTACTTC.

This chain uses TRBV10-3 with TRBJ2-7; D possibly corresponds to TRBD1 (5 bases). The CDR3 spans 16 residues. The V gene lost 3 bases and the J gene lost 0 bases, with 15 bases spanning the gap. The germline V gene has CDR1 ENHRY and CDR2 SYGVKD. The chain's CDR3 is CAISDLVGANSYEQYF. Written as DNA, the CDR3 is TGTGCCATCAGTGACTTGGTAGGGGCCAACTCCTACGAGCAGTACTTC.

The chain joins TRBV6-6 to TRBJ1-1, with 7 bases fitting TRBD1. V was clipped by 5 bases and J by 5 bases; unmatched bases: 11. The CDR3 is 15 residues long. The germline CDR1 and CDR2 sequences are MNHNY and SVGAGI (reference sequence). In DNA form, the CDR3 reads TGTGCCAGCAGTCCCAGGACAGGTCGAACGACTGAAGCTTTCTTT. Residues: CASSPRTGRTTEAFF.

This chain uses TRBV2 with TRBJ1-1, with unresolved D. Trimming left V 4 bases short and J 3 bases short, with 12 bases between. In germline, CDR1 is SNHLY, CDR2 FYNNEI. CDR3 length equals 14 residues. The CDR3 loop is CASSGGGFHTEAFF. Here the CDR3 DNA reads TGTGCCAGCAGTGGAGGAGGGTTTCACACTGAAGCTTTCTTT.

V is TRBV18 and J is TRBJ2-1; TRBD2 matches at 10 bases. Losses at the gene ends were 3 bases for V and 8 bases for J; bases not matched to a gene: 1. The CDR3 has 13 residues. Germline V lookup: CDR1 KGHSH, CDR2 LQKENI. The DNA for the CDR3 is TGTGCCAGCTCACCTAGCGGGAGGTATGAGCAGTTCTTC. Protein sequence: CASSPSGRYEQFF.

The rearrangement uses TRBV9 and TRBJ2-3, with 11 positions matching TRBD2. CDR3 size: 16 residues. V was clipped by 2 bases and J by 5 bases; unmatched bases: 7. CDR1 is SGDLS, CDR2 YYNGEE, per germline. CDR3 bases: TGTGCCAGCAGCGTCCTAGCGGGAGGTTTTAAAGATACGCAGTATTTT. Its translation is CASSVLAGGFKDTQYF.

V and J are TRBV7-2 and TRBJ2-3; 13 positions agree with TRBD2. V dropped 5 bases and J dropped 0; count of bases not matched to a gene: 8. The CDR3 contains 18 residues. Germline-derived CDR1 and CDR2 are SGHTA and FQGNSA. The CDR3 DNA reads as TGTGCCAGCAGCCCTACCACTAGCGGGGGGGCTAGCACAGATACGCAGTATTTT. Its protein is CASSPTTSGGASTDTQYF.

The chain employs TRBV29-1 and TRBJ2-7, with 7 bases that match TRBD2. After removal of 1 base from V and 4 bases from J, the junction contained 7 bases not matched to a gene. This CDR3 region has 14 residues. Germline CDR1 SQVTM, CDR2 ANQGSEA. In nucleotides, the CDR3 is TGCAGCGTTGAAGGAGCAGGGCGGGAGTACGAGCAGTACTTC. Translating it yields CSVEGAGREYEQYF.

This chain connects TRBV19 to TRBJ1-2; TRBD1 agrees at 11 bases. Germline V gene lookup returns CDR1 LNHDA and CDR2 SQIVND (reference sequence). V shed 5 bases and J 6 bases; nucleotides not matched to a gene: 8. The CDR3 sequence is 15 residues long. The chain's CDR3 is CASSVPGQGVHGYTF. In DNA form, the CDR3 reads TGTGCCAGTAGTGTGCCGGGACAGGGGGTACATGGCTACACCTTC.

CDR3 in amino acids: CASSLTGAAGNTIYF. The CDR3, as DNA: TGTGCCAGCAGCTTAACAGGGGCAGCTGGAAACACCATATATTTT. V usage is TRBV7-3 and J usage is TRBJ1-3; weak D call: TRBD1 (5 bases). Germline CDR1 is SGHTA and CDR2 is FQGTGA. V dropped 0 bases and J dropped 2 bases, with 8 bases sitting between them. CDR3 length: 15 amino acids.

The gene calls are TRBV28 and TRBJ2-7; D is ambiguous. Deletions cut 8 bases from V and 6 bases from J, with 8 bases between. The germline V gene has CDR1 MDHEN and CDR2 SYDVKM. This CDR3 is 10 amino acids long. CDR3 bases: TGTGCCAGCTTTTCCGTCGAGCAGTACTTC. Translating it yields CASFSVEQYF.

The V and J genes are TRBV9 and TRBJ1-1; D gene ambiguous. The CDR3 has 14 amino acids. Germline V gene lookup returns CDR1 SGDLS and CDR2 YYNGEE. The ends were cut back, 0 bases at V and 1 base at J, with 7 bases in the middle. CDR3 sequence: CASSVGWRNTEAFF. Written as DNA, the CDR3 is TGTGCCAGCAGCGTAGGGTGGAGGAACACTGAAGCTTTCTTT.

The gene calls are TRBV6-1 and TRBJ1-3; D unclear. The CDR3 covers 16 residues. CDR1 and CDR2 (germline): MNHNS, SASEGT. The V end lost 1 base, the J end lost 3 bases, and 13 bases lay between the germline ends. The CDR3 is CASSEGTGGIGNTIYF. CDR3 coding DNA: TGTGCCAGCAGTGAAGGGACGGGAGGGATTGGAAACACCATATATTTT.

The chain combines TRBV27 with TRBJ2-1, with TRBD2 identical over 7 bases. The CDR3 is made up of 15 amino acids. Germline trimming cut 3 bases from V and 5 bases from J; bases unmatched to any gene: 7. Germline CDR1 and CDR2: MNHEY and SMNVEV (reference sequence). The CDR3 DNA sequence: TGTGCCAGCAGTTTCGGGGGAGGGCCCCACAATGAGCAGTTCTTC. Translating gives CASSFGGGPHNEQFF.

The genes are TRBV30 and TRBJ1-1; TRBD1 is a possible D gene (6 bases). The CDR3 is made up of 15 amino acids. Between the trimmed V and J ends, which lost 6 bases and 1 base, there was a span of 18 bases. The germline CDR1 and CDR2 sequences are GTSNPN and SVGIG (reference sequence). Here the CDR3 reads CACSPGGAGNTEAFF. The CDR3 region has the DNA TGTGCCTGTTCCCCGGGGGGGGCAGGGAACACTGAAGCTTTCTTT.

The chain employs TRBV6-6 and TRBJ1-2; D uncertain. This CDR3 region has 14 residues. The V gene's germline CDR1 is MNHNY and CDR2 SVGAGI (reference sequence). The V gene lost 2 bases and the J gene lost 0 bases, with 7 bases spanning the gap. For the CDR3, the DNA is TGTGCCAGCAGTTACCCGACTGCTAACTATGGCTACACCTTC. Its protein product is CASSYPTANYGYTF.